One and the same sample provided the 21 T cell receptor beta chains below, sequenced in a study of blood T cell repertoires in COVID-19. TCRdb keeps only in-frame clones here, not all; method: immunoSEQ multiplex PCR. The data hold some 150,000 clones, with almost 90% observed a single time. Sequencing was performed on peripheral blood. The receptors were gathered from a human donor in a cohort sampled during active COVID-19.

This clone was detected only a few times. The genes are TRBV10-3 and TRBJ1-1; 9 positions agree with TRBD1. Germline CDR1 is ENHRY and CDR2 is SYGVKD. J was trimmed by 5 bases and V by 2 bases; bases with no gene match: 12. This CDR3 has 17 residues. The CDR3 here is CAISEEQGAGWGTEAFF. CDR3 in DNA: TGTGCCATCAGTGAGGAACAGGGGGCGGGATGGGGAACTGAAGCTTTCTTT.

The J gene is TRBJ1-2, the V gene TRBV30, with 7 bases matching TRBD1. V dropped 0 bases and J dropped 4; count of bases not matched to a gene: 5. This CDR3 is 14 amino acids long. Germline lookup yields CDR1 GTSNPN and CDR2 SVGIG (reference sequence). CDR3 sequence (DNA): TGTGCCTGGAGTGTACAGGGGTTCGTCTATGGCTACACCTTC. It encodes CAWSVQGFVYGYTF.

This rearrangement joins TRBV6-5 to TRBJ1-2; 7 bases fit TRBD1. This CDR3 comprises 14 residues. CDR1 and CDR2 (germline): MNHEY, SVGAGI. The V segment lost 4 bases and the J segment 0 bases; nucleotides outside the gene matches: 2. Written as DNA, the CDR3 is TGTGCCAGCAGTTTAACAGGGGCTAACTATGGCTACACCTTC. Translated: CASSLTGANYGYTF.

In this sample, this clone turned up once. V is TRBV14 and J is TRBJ2-6; possibly TRBD2 for D (6 bases). The germline CDR1 and CDR2 sequences are SGHDN and FVKESK. The CDR3 runs 17 residues. V lost 2 bases to trimming and J lost 1 base, with 12 bases between them. This CDR3 is CASSQPGLRSGANVLTF. The CDR3 DNA reads as TGTGCCAGCAGCCAACCGGGACTGCGATCTGGGGCCAACGTCCTGACTTTC.

The table lists this clone with a few counts. The chain uses TRBV7-3 and TRBJ2-1, with 8 bases matching TRBD2. The CDR3 contains 15 residues. The trim removed 5 bases at V and 4 bases at J, leaving 7 bases unmatched. Looked up from germline, CDR1 is SGHTA and CDR2 is FQGTGA. CDR3 sequence reads: CASSPQRGGYNEQFF. The CDR3 DNA reads as TGTGCCAGCAGCCCCCAACGGGGGGGTTACAATGAGCAGTTCTTC.

This clone was counted a few times. The chain is built from TRBV7-3 and TRBJ2-1; D might be TRBD2 (6 bases). This CDR3 comprises 13 residues. Trimming took 0 bases from V and 8 from J, leaving 8 bases between them. The germline V gene encodes CDR1 SGHTA and CDR2 FQGTGA. The CDR3 loop reads CASSLTEGHEQFF. CDR3 in DNA: TGTGCCAGCAGCTTAACGGAGGGCCATGAGCAGTTCTTC.

The genes are TRBV7-2 and TRBJ1-5; TRBD1 aligns across 7 bases. J was trimmed by 1 base and V by 3 bases; bases with no gene match: 6. The CDR3 totals 16 residues. Germline V lookup: CDR1 SGHTA, CDR2 FQGNSA. CDR3 sequence reads: CASSLWSGGSNQPQHF. DNA of the CDR3: TGTGCCAGCAGCTTGTGGTCAGGGGGAAGCAATCAGCCCCAGCATTTT.

This clone has a single count. This chain links TRBV9 with TRBJ2-2, with 9 bases identical to TRBD2. Germline V gives CDR1 SGDLS, CDR2 YYNGEE. The V segment lost 0 bases and the J segment 2 bases; nucleotides outside the gene matches: 8. CDR3 size: 18 residues. CDR3 residues: CASSVVLGSGRNTGELFF. For the CDR3, the DNA is TGTGCCAGCAGCGTAGTACTCGGTAGCGGGAGAAACACCGGGGAGCTGTTTTTT. The full variable domain, rest sourced from reference TRBV9 and TRBJ2-2, is DSGVTQTPKHLITATGQRVTLRCSPRSGDLSVYWYQQSLDQGLQFLIQYYNGEERAKGNILERFSAQQFPDLHSELNLSSLELGDSALYFCASSVVLGSGRNTGELFFGEGSRLTVL.

This clone was picked up one time. The genes are TRBV5-8 and TRBJ2-2, with 7 bases matching TRBD1. Germline V lookup: CDR1 SGHTS, CDR2 YDEGEE. The length of the CDR3 is 16 residues. V trimming: 2 bases; J trimming: 1 base; junction bases outside the gene matches: 5. This CDR3 reads CASSLTGAWNTGELFF. The CDR3 DNA sequence: TGTGCCAGCAGCTTAACAGGGGCGTGGAACACCGGGGAGCTGTTTTTT.

The genes are TRBV27 and TRBJ2-3, with D perhaps matching TRBD2 (5 bases). This CDR3 comprises 16 residues. Germline CDR1 reads MNHEY; CDR2 reads SMNVEV (reference sequence). Trimming pared 4 bases from V and 1 base from J, leaving 15 bases between. In nucleotides, the CDR3 is TGTGCCAGCAGTTCCCGAGCGGTGCTCGGCACAGATACGCAGTATTTT. Protein: CASSSRAVLGTDTQYF.

The chain uses TRBV15 and TRBJ2-1, with D maybe TRBD2 (5 bases). Germline-derived CDR1 and CDR2 are LNHNV and YYDKDF (reference sequence). V was shortened by 4 bases and J by 2 bases, with 6 bases between the two germline ends. This CDR3 has 13 amino acids. In DNA form, the CDR3 reads TGTGCCACCAGCACGGGAACCTACAATGAGCAGTTCTTC. It is translated as CATSTGTYNEQFF.

The V gene is TRBV24-1, the J gene TRBJ2-1; 13 bases are a match to TRBD2. Germline V gene sequence: CDR1 KGHDR, CDR2 SFDVKD. Trimming at V came to 6 bases and at J to 6 bases, leaving 4 bases not matched to a gene. The length of the CDR3 is 15 residues. As DNA, the CDR3 is TGTGCCACCAGTAAAGGACTAGCGGGGGTCAATGAGCAGTTCTTC. Protein product: CATSKGLAGVNEQFF.

This sequence joins TRBV27 and TRBJ1-4; D ambiguous. The germline V and J ends were trimmed by 6 bases and 7 bases, with 9 bases remaining between them. Germline-derived CDR1 and CDR2 are MNHEY and SMNVEV (reference sequence). The CDR3 sequence is 12 residues long. The CDR3 spells CASSLRGEKLFF. DNA of the CDR3: TGTGCCAGCAGCCTCCGCGGTGAAAAACTGTTTTTT.

This chain links TRBV29-1 with TRBJ2-5; 7 bases agree with TRBD1. The CDR3 has 13 amino acids. Germline V gene sequence: CDR1 SQVTM, CDR2 ANQGSEA. V trimming: 7 bases; J trimming: 4 bases; junction bases outside the gene matches: 9. The CDR3 is CSGEQGTGETQYF. Written as DNA, the CDR3 is TGCAGCGGGGAACAGGGGACCGGAGAGACCCAGTACTTC. Variable domain in full (rest from reference TRBV29-1 and TRBJ2-5): SAVISQKPSRDICQRGTSLTIQCQVDSQVTMMFWYRQQPGQSLTLIATANQGSEATYESGFVIDKFPISRPNLTFSTLTVSNMSPEDSSIYLCSGEQGTGETQYFGPGTRLLVL.

The J gene is TRBJ2-5, the V gene TRBV5-6; 9 bases are shared with TRBD2. CDR3 length: 17 residues. J was trimmed by 3 bases and V by 0 bases; bases with no gene match: 9. CDR1 is SGHDT and CDR2 is YYEEEE in the germline V gene. In DNA, the CDR3 is TGTGCCAGCAGCTTGGCCAGGAGCGGGGGGCGGGAAGAGACCCAGTACTTC. Protein product: CASSLARSGGREETQYF.

CDR3 protein: CASRLQGRRTQYF. Here the CDR3 DNA reads TGTGCCAGTAGGCTTCAGGGGCGAAGAACCCAGTACTTC. The chain is built from TRBV19 and TRBJ2-5, with a possible D match to TRBD1 (6 bases). CDR1 and CDR2 from the germline V gene are LNHDA and SQIVND (reference sequence). Trimming pared 6 bases from V and 8 bases from J, leaving 16 bases between. The CDR3 totals 13 residues.

The chain combines TRBV6-5 with TRBJ1-3, with 7 bases identical to TRBD1. Germline CDR1 and CDR2: MNHEY and SVGAGI. The CDR3 runs to 14 residues. Trimming removed 8 bases from V and 0 bases from J; junction bases left unmatched: 4. CDR3 DNA: TGTGCCAGCCGGAGGGACAGCTCTGGAAACACCATATATTTT. It encodes CASRRDSSGNTIYF.

The chain recombines TRBV19 with TRBJ2-1; 9 nucleotides line up with TRBD1. Germline CDR1 and CDR2: LNHDA and SQIVND (reference sequence). Trimming at V came to 6 bases and at J to 5 bases, leaving 8 bases not matched to a gene. The CDR3 length is 15 residues. This chain's CDR3 is CASSPGQGLNNEQFF. CDR3 bases: TGTGCCAGTAGCCCGGGACAGGGTCTCAACAATGAGCAGTTCTTC.

The CDR3 here is CASSYSGRENQPQHF. The CDR3 nucleotides read TGTGCCAGCAGTTACTCGGGACGGGAGAATCAGCCCCAGCATTTT. The chain uses TRBV6-2 or TRBV6-3 and TRBJ1-5; the D gene is possibly TRBD1 (5 bases). Germline loops: CDR1 MNHEY, CDR2 SVGEGT. This CDR3 has 15 amino acids. The V end was cut by 0 bases, the J end by 4 bases, with 10 bases between.

The chain couples TRBV15 to TRBJ2-3; D possibly corresponds to TRBD1 (5 bases). Looked up from germline, CDR1 is LNHNV and CDR2 is YYDKDF (reference sequence). The length of the CDR3 is 15 residues. Trimming stripped 1 base from V and 5 bases from J, with 13 bases between. The CDR3 region is CATSRGTGHGDTQYF. The CDR3 region has the DNA TGTGCCACCAGCAGAGGAACAGGTCACGGAGATACGCAGTATTTT.

The chain combines TRBV2 with TRBJ2-1, with 8 bases matching TRBD2. The ends lost 6 bases at V and 2 bases at J; junction bases unmatched: 9. CDR1 is SNHLY, CDR2 FYNNEI, per germline. The CDR3 runs to 16 residues. The CDR3 bases are TGTGCCAGCAGCCGAAAGGCGCGGGGGGCCTACAATGAGCAGTTCTTC. Protein product: CASSRKARGAYNEQFF.